This section outlines one T cell receptor (beta chain) sequence together with its context. Its antigen is not identified. TCRdb independently ran MiXCR on the RT-PCR reads; one entry per CDR3 protein. The sample yields thousands of distinct CDR3 sequences, roughly 90% seen once. This sample is drawn from a study of yellow fever vaccine responses in identical twins. With 6 bases clipped from V and 1 base from J, the junction kept 9 bases outside the gene matches. CDR3 length: 17 amino acids. Study-level points and caveats: Twins reportedly appeared to share part of their vaccine T cell response while keeping part individual.

The chain recombines TRBV12-3 or TRBV12-4 with TRBJ2-1; 10 nucleotides align to TRBD2. This clonotype was sampled from a woman aged 18-29 years who received the yellow fever vaccine. Here the sequenced sample was T cells from blood (PBMCs), unsorted or a sorted subset (not recorded which), taken before or after yellow fever vaccination (not recorded which). CDR3: CASSSQTSGPSYNEQFF. The DNA for the CDR3 is TGTGCCAGCAGCTCACAGACTAGCGGGCCTTCCTACAATGAGCAGTTCTTC.